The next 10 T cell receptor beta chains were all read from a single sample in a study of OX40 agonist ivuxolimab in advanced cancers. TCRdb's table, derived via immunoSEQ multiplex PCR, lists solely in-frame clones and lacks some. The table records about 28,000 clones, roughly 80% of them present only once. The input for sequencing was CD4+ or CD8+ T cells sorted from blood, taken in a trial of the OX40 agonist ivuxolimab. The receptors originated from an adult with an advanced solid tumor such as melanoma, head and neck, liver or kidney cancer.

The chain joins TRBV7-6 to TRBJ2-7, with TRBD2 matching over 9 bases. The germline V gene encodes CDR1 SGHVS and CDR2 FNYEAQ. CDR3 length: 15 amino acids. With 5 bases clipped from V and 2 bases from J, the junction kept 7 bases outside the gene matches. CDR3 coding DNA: TGTGCCAGCAGCCCTCAGGCTAGCGGGGCCTACGAGCAGTACTTC. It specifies CASSPQASGAYEQYF.

The CDR3 nucleotides are TGTGCCAGCAGCTTCGATTTCGTGTTACAGCCCCAGCATTTT. It yields the protein CASSFDFVLQPQHF. This chain joins TRBV7-8 and TRBJ1-5; D is undetermined. Germline V CDR1 and CDR2: SGHVS, FQNEAQ. V lost 3 bases and J lost 7, with 13 bases in between. The CDR3 sequence is 14 residues long. Combining the CDR3 with reference TRBV7-8 and TRBJ1-5 gives the whole variable domain GAGVSQSPRYKVAKRGQDVALRCDPISGHVSLFWYQQALGQGPEFLTYFQNEAQLDKSGLPSDRFFAERPEGSVSTLKIQRTQQEDSAVYLCASSFDFVLQPQHFGDGTRLSIL.

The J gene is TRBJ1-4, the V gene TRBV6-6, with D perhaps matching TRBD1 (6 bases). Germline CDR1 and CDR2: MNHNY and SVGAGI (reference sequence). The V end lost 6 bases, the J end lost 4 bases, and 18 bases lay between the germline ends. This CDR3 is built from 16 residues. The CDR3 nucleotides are TGTGCCAGCAGCCCTGACCCGACAGGCCTTAATGAAAAACTGTTTTTT. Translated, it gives CASSPDPTGLNEKLFF.

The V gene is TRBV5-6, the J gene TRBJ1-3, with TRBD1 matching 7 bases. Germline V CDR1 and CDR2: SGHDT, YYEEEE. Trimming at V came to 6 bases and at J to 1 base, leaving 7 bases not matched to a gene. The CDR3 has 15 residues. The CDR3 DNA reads TGTGCCAGCACTCAGACAGGGCATTCTGGAAACACCATATATTTT. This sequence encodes CASTQTGHSGNTIYF.

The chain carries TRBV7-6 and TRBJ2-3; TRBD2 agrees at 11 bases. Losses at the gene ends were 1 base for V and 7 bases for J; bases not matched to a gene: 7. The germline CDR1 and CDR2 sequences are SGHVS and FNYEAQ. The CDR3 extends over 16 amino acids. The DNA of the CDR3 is TGTGCCAGCAGCTTAGATGGGACTAGCGGCGGGAATACGCAGTATTTT. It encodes CASSLDGTSGGNTQYF.

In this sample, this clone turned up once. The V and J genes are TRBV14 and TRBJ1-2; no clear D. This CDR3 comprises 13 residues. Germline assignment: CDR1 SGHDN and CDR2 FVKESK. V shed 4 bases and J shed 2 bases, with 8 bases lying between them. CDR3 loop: CASSLGGNYGYTF. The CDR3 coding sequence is TGTGCCAGCAGCCTCGGAGGGAACTATGGCTACACCTTC. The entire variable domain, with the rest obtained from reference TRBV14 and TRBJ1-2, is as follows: EAGVTQFPSHSVIEKGQTVTLRCDPISGHDNLYWYRRVMGKEIKFLLHFVKESKQDESGMPNNRFLAERTGGTYSTLKVQPAELEDSGVYFCASSLGGNYGYTFGSGTRLTVV.

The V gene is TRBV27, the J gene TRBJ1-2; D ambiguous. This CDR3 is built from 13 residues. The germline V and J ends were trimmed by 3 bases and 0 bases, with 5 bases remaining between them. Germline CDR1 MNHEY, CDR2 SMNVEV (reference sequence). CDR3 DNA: TGTGCCAGCAGTTTGCGAGCTAACTATGGCTACACCTTC. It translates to CASSLRANYGYTF.

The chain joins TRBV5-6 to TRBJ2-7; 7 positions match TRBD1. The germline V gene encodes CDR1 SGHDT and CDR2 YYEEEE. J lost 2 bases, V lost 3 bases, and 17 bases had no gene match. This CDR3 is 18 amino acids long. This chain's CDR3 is CASSSIPYTGEMTYEQYF. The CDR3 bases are TGTGCCAGCAGCTCCATCCCATACACAGGGGAGATGACCTACGAGCAGTACTTC.

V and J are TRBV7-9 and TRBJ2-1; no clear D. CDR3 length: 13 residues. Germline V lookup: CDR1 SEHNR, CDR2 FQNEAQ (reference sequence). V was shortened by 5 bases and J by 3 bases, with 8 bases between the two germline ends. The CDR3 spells CASSKGNYNEQFF. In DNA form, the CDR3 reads TGTGCCAGCAGCAAAGGGAACTACAATGAGCAGTTCTTC.

This CDR3 is CASSGLWGKRTEAFF. In DNA form, the CDR3 reads TGTGCCAGCAGTGGACTATGGGGAAAAAGGACTGAAGCTTTCTTT. V usage is TRBV6-1 and J usage is TRBJ1-1; D unclear. Germline V gives CDR1 MNHNS, CDR2 SASEGT. This CDR3 region has 15 residues. The V end lost 4 bases, the J end lost 5 bases, and 17 bases lay between the germline ends.